This T cell receptor beta chain was retrieved from a study of T cell repertoires in cytomegalovirus infection. About the study: An indication of both CMV infection and matching HLA type came from public TCR beta signatures.

As to this clonotype: Its target is unknown.

General observations from the study: People with CMV and the relevant HLA were identified by cumulative public TCR beta family frequency. CMV-specific HLA-C-restricted TCR beta clonotypes dominated the ex vivo response.

One entry per CDR3 protein, called by TCRdb with MiXCR from the reads. The sample has around 740,000 distinct CDR3 sequences; less than 40% are singletons. The CDR3 consists of 13 residues. Germline CDR1 is KGHDR and CDR2 is SFDVKD. V lost 6 bases, J lost 10 bases, and 15 bases lay in between. The clonotype was recovered from a human donor in good health (CMV status not recorded). Some clones in this sample may be carry-over from other donors' samples. The chain uses TRBV24-1 and TRBJ1-5; D is perhaps TRBD1 (6 bases). Sequencing was done on a sample of PBMCs. The CDR3 protein is CATSQTMTGPQHF. CDR3 nucleotides: TGTGCCACCAGTCAAACAATGACAGGTCCCCAGCATTTT.